The rows below give T cell receptor beta chains drawn from one sample of a study of post-analysis software for immune sequencing data. TCRdb re-called the PCR reads through MiXCR, storing one row per CDR3 protein. The sample contains about 820,000 distinct CDR3 sequences, approximately 50% of which appear only once. The sequencing sample was made of blood. The receptors stem from a girl aged 10 to 17 with multiple sclerosis. Both conserved end residues are part of each CDR3. The order of the fields is clone size, D gene, V gene, J gene, CDR3 DNA, CDR3 protein. A D gene is named only where the DNA matches it firmly. For some rows the clone size is stated as once, few or many, or as a class when expanded; others skip it.

abundance: .; d_gene: .; v_gene: TRBV5-1; j_gene: TRBJ2-6; CDR3nt: TGCGCCAGCAGCGTACATGTCTCTGGGGCCAACGTCCTGACTTTC; CDR3aa: CASSVHVSGANVLTF
abundance: few; d_gene: .; v_gene: TRBV5-1; j_gene: TRBJ2-3; CDR3nt: TGCGCCAGCAGTAGGCCTCCGCGCAGGGATATCACAGATACGCAGTATTTT; CDR3aa: CASSRPPRRDITDTQYF
abundance: .; d_gene: TRBD1; v_gene: TRBV19; j_gene: TRBJ1-5; CDR3nt: TGTGCCAGTAGTATCCAACAGGGGTCGCGGCATTTT; CDR3aa: CASSIQQGSRHF
abundance: .; d_gene: .; v_gene: TRBV2; j_gene: TRBJ1-1; CDR3nt: TGTGCCAGCCGACGCGAGGGCAACGGGGGGACTGAAGCTTTCTTT; CDR3aa: CASRREGNGGTEAFF
abundance: .; d_gene: TRBD1; v_gene: TRBV6-2/TRBV6-3; j_gene: TRBJ1-5; CDR3nt: TGTGCCAGCAACTGGAAGGGGGCCCTAGGGGAGCCCCAGCATTTT; CDR3aa: CASNWKGALGEPQHF
abundance: .; d_gene: TRBD1; v_gene: TRBV20-1; j_gene: TRBJ2-1; CDR3nt: TGCAGTGTAAGGGACAGGGTAGGGAATGAGCAGTTCTTC; CDR3aa: CSVRDRVGNEQFF
abundance: few; d_gene: TRBD2; v_gene: TRBV29-1; j_gene: TRBJ2-7; CDR3nt: TGCAGCGTTGGAGCGGGGGGGAACTACGAGCAGTACTTC; CDR3aa: CSVGAGGNYEQYF
abundance: .; d_gene: TRBD2; v_gene: TRBV7-2; j_gene: TRBJ2-1; CDR3nt: TGTGCCAGCAGCTTAACTAGCGGGGGGGCCCGGTCCTACAATGAGCAGTTCTTC; CDR3aa: CASSLTSGGARSYNEQFF
abundance: .; d_gene: TRBD2; v_gene: TRBV6-6; j_gene: TRBJ2-1; CDR3nt: TGTGCCAGCAGTTACACTGGGACTAGCGGGTCAGAGCAGTTCTTC; CDR3aa: CASSYTGTSGSEQFF
abundance: few; d_gene: .; v_gene: TRBV15; j_gene: TRBJ1-5; CDR3nt: TGTGCCACCAGCAGAGATGTGGGCCAGAGCAATCAGCCCCAGCATTTT; CDR3aa: CATSRDVGQSNQPQHF
abundance: .; d_gene: .; v_gene: TRBV9; j_gene: TRBJ2-3; CDR3nt: TGTGCCAGCAGCTCAAGGACAGGCACAGATACGCAGTATTTT; CDR3aa: CASSSRTGTDTQYF
abundance: once; d_gene: TRBD2; v_gene: TRBV7-2; j_gene: TRBJ2-5; CDR3nt: TGTGCCAGCAGCCCATCAGCTAGCGGCCCCCAAGAGACCCAGTACTTC; CDR3aa: CASSPSASGPQETQYF
abundance: .; d_gene: .; v_gene: TRBV5-6; j_gene: TRBJ2-3; CDR3nt: TGTGCCAGCAGCTTTAGGGCCTTTAGCACAGATACGCAGTATTTT; CDR3aa: CASSFRAFSTDTQYF
abundance: few; d_gene: .; v_gene: TRBV13; j_gene: TRBJ2-5; CDR3nt: TGTGCCAGCAGCTTTCCAGGAGTCCAAGAGACCCAGTACTTC; CDR3aa: CASSFPGVQETQYF
abundance: .; d_gene: .; v_gene: TRBV15; j_gene: TRBJ2-3; CDR3nt: TGTGCCACCAGCAGAGATCCAGGGATATCCGCAGATACGCAGTATTTT; CDR3aa: CATSRDPGISADTQYF
abundance: few; d_gene: TRBD2; v_gene: TRBV6-6; j_gene: TRBJ2-6; CDR3nt: TGTGCCAGCACCGGACTAGCGGGAGTATCTGGGGCCAACGTCTTGACTTTC; CDR3aa: CASTGLAGVSGANVLTF
abundance: .; d_gene: .; v_gene: TRBV12-3/TRBV12-4; j_gene: TRBJ1-1; CDR3nt: TGTGCCAGCAGTTTGGCTACCCTGAATTGGGCTTTCTTT; CDR3aa: CASSLATLNWAFF
abundance: few; d_gene: TRBD1; v_gene: TRBV20-1; j_gene: TRBJ2-3; CDR3nt: TGCAGTGCTAGAGATGCGGGACAGGGGCGCGCAGATACGCAGTATTTT; CDR3aa: CSARDAGQGRADTQYF
abundance: .; d_gene: TRBD1; v_gene: TRBV5-6; j_gene: TRBJ2-7; CDR3nt: TGTGCCAGCAGCTACATCCGGGACAGGGGTGCCTACGAGCAGTACTTC; CDR3aa: CASSYIRDRGAYEQYF
abundance: few; d_gene: .; v_gene: TRBV27; j_gene: TRBJ1-6; CDR3nt: TGTGCCAGCAGTTTAGTTTACAGGGAGGCCCTCCACTTT; CDR3aa: CASSLVYREALHF
abundance: .; d_gene: .; v_gene: TRBV20-1; j_gene: TRBJ2-5; CDR3nt: TGCAGCGTGGGGAGTTTAAGGGAAGAGACCCAGTACTTC; CDR3aa: CSVGSLREETQYF
abundance: few; d_gene: .; v_gene: TRBV7-9; j_gene: TRBJ1-5; CDR3nt: TGTGCCAGCAGCTTACCAGGGAGGCAGCCCCAGCATTTT; CDR3aa: CASSLPGRQPQHF
abundance: .; d_gene: .; v_gene: TRBV29-1; j_gene: TRBJ2-7; CDR3nt: TGCAGCGCTGTGACAGAAGGCTACGAGCAGTACTTC; CDR3aa: CSAVTEGYEQYF
abundance: .; d_gene: TRBD2; v_gene: TRBV7-8; j_gene: TRBJ2-1; CDR3nt: TGTGCCAGCAGCTTACCCAGCGGCGGGGGGAGCTCCTACAATGAGCAGTTCTTC; CDR3aa: CASSLPSGGGSSYNEQFF
abundance: few; d_gene: TRBD1; v_gene: TRBV15; j_gene: TRBJ2-7; CDR3nt: TGTGCCACCGATAGTTTCGAAACAGGGGGAGGCGAGCAGTACTTC; CDR3aa: CATDSFETGGGEQYF
abundance: few; d_gene: .; v_gene: TRBV5-5; j_gene: TRBJ2-7; CDR3nt: TGTGCCAGCAGCTTGGGGACGATGTACGAGCAGTACTTC; CDR3aa: CASSLGTMYEQYF
abundance: .; d_gene: .; v_gene: TRBV3-1; j_gene: TRBJ2-7; CDR3nt: TGTGCCAGCAGCCAAGAGATGGCAGGGGGGTACGAGCAGTACTTC; CDR3aa: CASSQEMAGGYEQYF
abundance: .; d_gene: .; v_gene: TRBV27; j_gene: TRBJ1-2; CDR3nt: TGTGCCAGCACCGCCGGGGGTACCAACTATGGCTACACCTTC; CDR3aa: CASTAGGTNYGYTF
abundance: .; d_gene: TRBD2; v_gene: TRBV29-1; j_gene: TRBJ2-1; CDR3nt: TGCAGCGTTGAAATACACAAAATAGCGGGAGTTCGGAATGAGCAGTTCTTC; CDR3aa: CSVEIHKIAGVRNEQFF
abundance: .; d_gene: .; v_gene: TRBV12-3/TRBV12-4; j_gene: TRBJ2-1; CDR3nt: TGTGCCACCTTAGGATTTAATGAGCAGTTCTTC; CDR3aa: CATLGFNEQFF
abundance: .; d_gene: .; v_gene: TRBV9; j_gene: TRBJ2-5; CDR3nt: TGTGCCAGCAGCGTAGTAGGAGGCCTCTCCCAAGAGACCCAGTACTTC; CDR3aa: CASSVVGGLSQETQYF
abundance: few; d_gene: .; v_gene: TRBV5-1; j_gene: TRBJ2-5; CDR3nt: TGCGCCAGCAGCGTTAGGGCAGGCCGGGAGACCCAGTACTTC; CDR3aa: CASSVRAGRETQYF
abundance: .; d_gene: .; v_gene: TRBV21-1; j_gene: TRBJ1-5; CDR3nt: TGTGCCAGAAAAGGCGGACAGCCCTATAGCAATCAGCCCCAGCATTTT; CDR3aa: CARKGGQPYSNQPQHF
abundance: .; d_gene: .; v_gene: TRBV20-1; j_gene: TRBJ1-4; CDR3nt: TGCAGCGCCAGAGTCCCAACGAATGAAAAACTGTTTTTT; CDR3aa: CSARVPTNEKLFF
abundance: .; d_gene: .; v_gene: TRBV5-1; j_gene: TRBJ1-5; CDR3nt: TGCGCCAGCAGACTTGAGAGCGGCAATCAGCCCCAGCATTTT; CDR3aa: CASRLESGNQPQHF
abundance: .; d_gene: .; v_gene: TRBV4-1; j_gene: TRBJ2-1; CDR3nt: TGCGCCAGCAGCCAAGAAACCGATGGCTGGTACAATGAGCAGTTCTTC; CDR3aa: CASSQETDGWYNEQFF
abundance: few; d_gene: .; v_gene: TRBV6-5; j_gene: TRBJ2-6; CDR3nt: TGTGCCAGCAGTTTCGTTTTGGGGGTAGGGTCTGGGGCCAACGTCCTGACTTTC; CDR3aa: CASSFVLGVGSGANVLTF
abundance: few; d_gene: TRBD1; v_gene: TRBV6-5; j_gene: TRBJ2-2; CDR3nt: TGTGCCAGCAGTTACGGGATCGGGACAGGGGGCTTCACCGGGGAGCTGTTTTTT; CDR3aa: CASSYGIGTGGFTGELFF
abundance: .; d_gene: .; v_gene: TRBV20-1; j_gene: TRBJ1-1; CDR3nt: TGCAGTGCTCAGAGACAGGCCACCCCTCGGGGGACTGAAGCTTTCTTT; CDR3aa: CSAQRQATPRGTEAFF
abundance: .; d_gene: .; v_gene: TRBV27; j_gene: TRBJ2-5; CDR3nt: TGTGCCAGCAGTTTATTTGGGCAAGAGACCCAGTACTTC; CDR3aa: CASSLFGQETQYF
abundance: .; d_gene: TRBD2; v_gene: TRBV20-1; j_gene: TRBJ2-1; CDR3nt: TGCAGTGCTAACAGCATACTAGCGGGAGATCGCTACAATGAGCAGTTCTTC; CDR3aa: CSANSILAGDRYNEQFF
abundance: .; d_gene: .; v_gene: TRBV7-9; j_gene: TRBJ2-7; CDR3nt: TGTGCCAGCAGCCTAGTTCCTGGGTCTGTGGACACAGCCTACGAGCAGTACTTC; CDR3aa: CASSLVPGSVDTAYEQYF
abundance: .; d_gene: TRBD2; v_gene: TRBV7-9; j_gene: TRBJ2-1; CDR3nt: TGTGCCAGCAGCTCGCTAGCGGAGGAGTTCTTC; CDR3aa: CASSSLAEEFF
abundance: .; d_gene: TRBD1; v_gene: TRBV29-1; j_gene: TRBJ2-5; CDR3nt: TGCAGCGTTGAATTGTCTCGGGACAGGGGGCAGGGGACCCAGTACTTC; CDR3aa: CSVELSRDRGQGTQYF
abundance: .; d_gene: TRBD2; v_gene: TRBV7-2; j_gene: TRBJ2-3; CDR3nt: TGTGCCAGCAGCTTCGTAGCGGGGGGGCTTATGACAGATACGCAGTATTTT; CDR3aa: CASSFVAGGLMTDTQYF